The 29 T cell receptor beta chains listed next were all sequenced from one sample in a study of sequential checkpoint blockade in melanoma. Only in-frame clones appear in the TCRdb table, and some are missing; sequencing was by immunoSEQ multiplex PCR. This table holds about 4,000 clones, 15% to 20% found once. Treatment in this sample: randomized to nivolumab then ipilimumab (arm A) or the reverse (arm B). This specimen consisted of tumor tissue (inferred from file names), obtained from a patient given nivolumab and ipilimumab in sequence. The receptors were gathered from a human donor with melanoma.

This clone occurred many times. The chain couples TRBV11-3 to TRBJ1-6; the D is unclear. CDR1 is SGHNT, CDR2 YENEEA, per germline. The V and J ends lost 5 bases and 9 bases respectively, with 17 bases between them. The CDR3 has 15 amino acids. The CDR3 DNA reads as TGTGCCAGCAGCCAAGGCCCGGAGGCTCGTTCACCCCTCCACTTT. The encoded protein is CASSQGPEARSPLHF.

This clone has ten or more counts. The rearrangement uses TRBV9 and TRBJ1-4; D is unresolved. This CDR3 is 16 amino acids long. Looked up from germline, CDR1 is SGDLS and CDR2 is YYNGEE. V was cut by 0 bases and J by 0 bases, with 9 bases left in between. CDR3 DNA sequence: TGTGCCAGCAGCGTAGCTGGCGGGACAACTAATGAAAAACTGTTTTTT. Encoded protein: CASSVAGGTTNEKLFF.

V gene TRBV6-8 combines with J gene TRBJ2-4; 11 bases fit TRBD1. Germline assignment: CDR1 MNHGY and CDR2 SAAAGT. V lost 6 bases to trimming and J lost 2 bases; unmatched junction nucleotides: 9. The CDR3 length is 17 residues. The CDR3: CASSPPGQGASKNIQYF. CDR3 coding DNA: TGTGCCAGCAGCCCACCCGGACAGGGGGCGTCCAAAAACATTCAGTACTTC.

The J gene is TRBJ2-1, the V gene TRBV19; D ambiguous. The CDR3 consists of 12 residues. Trimming took off 5 bases at V and 7 bases at J, with 9 bases between the two ends. Germline CDR1 and CDR2: LNHDA and SQIVND (reference sequence). This CDR3 is CASSPSVNEQFF. CDR3 sequence (DNA): TGTGCCAGTAGTCCTTCAGTGAATGAGCAGTTCTTC.

In this sample, this clone turned up a few times. V and J are TRBV11-3 and TRBJ1-1; D ambiguous. The germline V and J ends were trimmed by 5 bases and 3 bases, with 19 bases remaining between them. The CDR3 loop spans 16 amino acids. From germline, CDR1 is SGHNT and CDR2 YENEEA. This CDR3 is CASSRPGPLDDTEAFF. Here the CDR3 DNA reads TGTGCCAGCAGCCGGCCCGGGCCCCTAGACGACACTGAAGCTTTCTTT. The whole variable domain, filled in from reference TRBV11-3 and TRBJ1-1, reads EAGVVQSPRYKIIEKKQPVAFWCNPISGHNTLYWYLQNLGQGPELLIRYENEEAVDDSQLPKDRFSAERLKGVDSTLKIQPAELGDSAVYLCASSRPGPLDDTEAFFGQGTRLTVV.

This clone was detected many times. The junction differs from germline at one of its ends, possibly a read error. The chain couples TRBV7-1 to TRBJ2-5; D is ambiguous. TRBV7-1 is an open reading frame, and its role is uncertain. CDR3 length: 13 amino acids. The CDR3 bases are TGTGCCAGCGCCTTACAGCCTCGAGAGGCCCAGTACTTC. This gives the protein CASALQPREAQYF.

Turning to this clone: Coverage ceases 1 residue before the CDR3 finishes, and the germline J gene fills in the end. V gene TRBV10-3 combines with J gene TRBJ2-1; 10 bases align to TRBD2. Germline V gives CDR1 ENHRY, CDR2 SYGVKD. The CDR3 has 16 amino acids. The junction had 5 bases not matched to a gene; V was cut back by 1 base and J by 5 bases. The sequenced part of the CDR3 DNA is TGTGCCATCAGTGAGTTTCCCGGGACTAGCGACAATGAGCAGTTC. This gives the protein CAISEFPGTSDNEQF. In full, the CDR3 reads CAISEFPGTSDNEQFF.

By frequency in the sample, this clone is medium-sized (0.01 to 0.1%). The CDR3 nucleotides are TGTGCCAGCAGCGCCAGAGGGACGGTTGGCGGGGAGCTGTTTTTT. This sequence encodes CASSARGTVGGELFF. The J gene is TRBJ2-2, the V gene TRBV9; possibly TRBD1 or TRBD2 for D (5 bases each). CDR3 length equals 15 residues. V was cut by 3 bases and J by 7 bases, with 16 bases left in between. Germline CDR1 and CDR2: SGDLS and YYNGEE.

This sequence joins TRBV5-1 and TRBJ2-7; weak D call: TRBD1 (6 bases). CDR1 and CDR2 from the germline V gene are SGHRS and YFSETQ. V lost 0 bases and J 5 bases, leaving 15 bases between the germline ends. CDR3 length: 15 amino acids. The CDR3 nucleotides read TGCGCCAGCAGCTTGGACCCAGGGGATGGAAACGAGCAGTACGTC. Amino acids: CASSLDPGDGNEQYV.

There are many counts of this clone. The rearrangement links TRBV11-3 to TRBJ2-2; D gene ambiguous. The length of the CDR3 is 14 residues. V was cut by 1 base and J by 1 base, with 4 bases left in between. Germline lookup yields CDR1 SGHNT and CDR2 YENEEA. The CDR3 reads CASSLGGNTGELFF. Written as DNA, the CDR3 is TGTGCCAGCAGCTTAGGCGGGAACACCGGGGAGCTGTTTTTT.

Sample share makes this clone medium-sized. This chain links TRBV6-8 with TRBJ2-5; a possible D gene is TRBD1 (5 bases). The CDR3 length is 14 residues. Between the trimmed V and J ends, which lost 4 bases and 2 bases, there was a span of 11 bases. Germline values: CDR1 MNHGY, CDR2 SAAAGT. The CDR3 loop is CASSFDRRQETQYF. The DNA for the CDR3 is TGTGCCAGCAGTTTTGACAGAAGACAAGAGACCCAGTACTTC.

V gene TRBV25-1 combines with J gene TRBJ1-3; D is unresolved. The germline CDR1 and CDR2 sequences are MGHDK and SYGVNS. The length of the CDR3 is 14 residues. The V end lost 3 bases, the J end lost 8 bases, and 14 bases lay between the germline ends. The CDR3 DNA reads TGTGCCAGCAGTGATGTCGGACTTGATGACACCATATATTTT. Translation: CASSDVGLDDTIYF.

This clone was seen ten or more times. V is TRBV6-8 and J is TRBJ2-5; 7 bases map to TRBD2. The germline gives CDR1 MNHGY, CDR2 SAAAGT. CDR3 size: 16 residues. V lost 6 bases, J lost 3 bases, and 13 bases stayed unmatched. In DNA form, the CDR3 reads TGTGCCAGCAGACCGACTAGCCTCCTCCTTGAAGAGACCCAGTACTTC. Translated, it gives CASRPTSLLLEETQYF.

This clone was recorded a few times. The J gene is TRBJ2-6, the V gene TRBV30; possibly TRBD2 for D (5 bases). The CDR3 length is 17 residues. Germline V gene lookup returns CDR1 GTSNPN and CDR2 SVGIG (reference sequence). Between the trimmed V and J ends, which lost 3 bases and 0 bases, there was a span of 15 bases. The CDR3 here is CAWSFKTSGSGANVLTF. The CDR3 nucleotides are TGTGCCTGGAGCTTTAAGACAAGCGGCTCTGGGGCCAACGTCCTGACTTTC.

This clone is labeled as medium-sized. As DNA, the CDR3 is TGTGCCAGCAGTGCGGGGACAGGGGGCGTTGAGACCCAGTACTTC. Protein sequence: CASSAGTGGVETQYF. The chain joins TRBV6-8 to TRBJ2-5; 12 nucleotides align to TRBD1. Trimming took 5 bases from V and 5 from J; bases not matched to a gene: 6. This CDR3 is 15 amino acids long. Germline values: CDR1 MNHGY, CDR2 SAAAGT.

This clone is deemed medium-sized (0.01 to 0.1%). This rearrangement joins TRBV11-3 to TRBJ1-5; 7 nucleotides align to TRBD1. Looked up from germline, CDR1 is SGHNT and CDR2 is YENEEA. The CDR3 spans 14 residues. The trim removed 2 bases at V and 6 bases at J, leaving 4 bases unmatched. CDR3 sequence (DNA): TGTGCCAGCAGCTTACTAAGGGGGCCTCAGCCCCAGCATTTT. This translates into CASSLLRGPQPQHF.

The sample holds a few counts of this clone. The chain couples TRBV28 to TRBJ2-1; 7 positions agree with TRBD1. Per germline, CDR1 MDHEN and CDR2 SYDVKM. This CDR3 has 16 residues. After removal of 4 bases from V and 1 base from J, the junction contained 7 bases not matched to a gene. CDR3 loop: CASSSTGQRSYNEQFF. DNA for the CDR3: TGTGCCAGCAGTTCCACGGGACAGAGATCCTACAATGAGCAGTTCTTC. Complete variable domain (other parts from reference TRBV28 and TRBJ2-1): DVKVTQSSRYLVKRTGEKVFLECVQDMDHENMFWYRQDPGLGLRLIYFSYDVKMKEKGDIPEGYSVSREKKERFSLILESASTNQTSMYLCASSSTGQRSYNEQFFGPGTRLTVL.

This clone was detected only a few times. The chain is built from TRBV6-8 and TRBJ1-4; possible D gene TRBD1, 5 bases. The CDR3 covers 17 residues. Germline V gene data show CDR1 as MNHGY and CDR2 as SAAAGT. The V and J ends lost 0 bases and 0 bases respectively, with 11 bases between them. The CDR3 region has the DNA TGTGCCAGCAGTTACTCGACTCGGGGACCAACTAATGAAAAACTGTTTTTT. It codes for CASSYSTRGPTNEKLFF.

V is TRBV9 and J is TRBJ1-4; D is perhaps TRBD1 (5 bases). The CDR3 runs 13 residues. The germline CDR1 and CDR2 sequences are SGDLS and YYNGEE. V was shortened by 7 bases and J by 1 base, with 8 bases between the two germline ends. DNA of the CDR3: TGTGCCAGCGGCGGGGGAACTAATGAAAAACTGTTTTTT. Translating it yields CASGGGTNEKLFF.

This rearrangement joins TRBV15 to TRBJ1-1; TRBD1 is a possible D gene (5 bases). Between the trimmed V and J ends, which lost 0 bases and 5 bases, there was a span of 10 bases. Germline-derived CDR1 and CDR2 are LNHNV and YYDKDF (reference sequence). The CDR3 contains 14 residues. The CDR3 DNA reads as TGTGCCACCAGCAGAGATGCGGCAGGGACTGAAGCTTTCTTT. Translation gives CATSRDAAGTEAFF.

This clone has just a few counts. The chain recombines TRBV28 with TRBJ2-2; D ambiguous. This CDR3 is built from 12 residues. V dropped 3 bases and J dropped 7 bases, with 6 bases sitting between them. CDR1 is MDHEN, CDR2 SYDVKM, per germline. CDR3 in amino acids: CASSLYGGELFF. As DNA, the CDR3 is TGTGCCAGCAGTTTGTATGGCGGGGAGCTGTTTTTT.

This clone is medium-sized (0.01 to 0.1%) within its sample. The V gene is TRBV6-8, the J gene TRBJ1-5, with 9 bases identical to TRBD1. Germline V gene lookup returns CDR1 MNHGY and CDR2 SAAAGT. V trimming: 7 bases; J trimming: 3 bases; junction bases outside the gene matches: 7. This CDR3 has 15 amino acids. CDR3 coding DNA: TGTGCCAGCACTCCAGGACAGGGGCTCAATCAGCCCCAGCATTTT. This encodes CASTPGQGLNQPQHF.

The genes are TRBV5-1 and TRBJ1-3, with 7 bases fitting TRBD1. Per the germline V gene, CDR1 is SGHRS and CDR2 is YFSETQ. The CDR3 has 15 amino acids. The J segment lost 4 bases and the V segment lost 0 bases, leaving 4 bases of the junction unmatched. The CDR3 is CASSLEGAGGNTIYF. DNA of the CDR3: TGCGCCAGCAGCTTGGAGGGGGCTGGGGGAAACACCATATATTTT. Full variable domain (outside the CDR3, taken from reference TRBV5-1 and TRBJ1-3): KAGVTQTPRYLIKTRGQQVTLSCSPISGHRSVSWYQQTPGQGLQFLFEYFSETQRNKGNFPGRFSGRQFSNSRSEMNVSTLELGDSALYLCASSLEGAGGNTIYFGEGSWLTVV.

By sample fraction, this clone is medium-sized. V gene TRBV6-8 combines with J gene TRBJ2-7; D gene ambiguous. V lost 4 bases and J 2 bases, leaving 12 bases between the germline ends. CDR3 length: 14 residues. CDR1 is MNHGY and CDR2 is SAAAGT in the germline V gene. DNA of the CDR3: TGTGCCAGCAGTTTAGAAAGTGGGCCCTACGAGCAGTACGTC. Protein sequence: CASSLESGPYEQYV.

The chain combines TRBV19 with TRBJ1-6; D not resolved. This CDR3 is built from 13 residues. V lost 8 bases and J lost 10, with 15 bases in between. CDR1 and CDR2 (germline): LNHDA, SQIVND (reference sequence). The CDR3 DNA reads as TGTGCCAGTGGGGAGAGGGAAGGGTCACCCCTCCACTTT. This codes for CASGEREGSPLHF.

This clone is medium-sized within its sample. The rearrangement joins TRBV6-8 to TRBJ2-7, with 12 positions matching TRBD2. This CDR3 is built from 15 residues. Per the germline V gene, CDR1 is MNHGY and CDR2 is SAAAGT. The trim removed 6 bases at V and 3 bases at J, leaving 6 bases unmatched. The CDR3 is CASSTLAGGYYEQYV. The CDR3 bases are TGTGCCAGCAGCACACTAGCGGGGGGCTACTACGAGCAGTACGTC.

This clone has more than one count but fewer than ten. The rearrangement links TRBV19 to TRBJ1-2, with TRBD1 as a possible D gene (5 bases). V lost 7 bases and J 8 bases, leaving 14 bases between the germline ends. This CDR3 has 12 amino acids. Germline V gene lookup returns CDR1 LNHDA and CDR2 SQIVND (reference sequence). The CDR3 spells CASNQEGLGYTF. The DNA for the CDR3 is TGTGCCAGTAACCAGGAGGGGCTCGGCTACACCTTC.

The gene calls are TRBV28 and TRBJ2-1; D is uncertain. The CDR3 has 14 amino acids. Germline-derived CDR1 and CDR2 are MDHEN and SYDVKM. V lost 4 bases and J 1 base, leaving 8 bases between the germline ends. The CDR3 is CASSSSISYNEQFF. The CDR3 DNA reads TGTGCCAGCAGTTCAAGTATTTCCTACAATGAGCAGTTCTTC.

This clone was counted at least ten times. V and J are TRBV11-3 and TRBJ1-2, with D maybe TRBD1 (5 bases). The CDR3 is made up of 14 amino acids. Trimming cost V 3 bases and J 8 bases, with 16 bases left between them. Germline assignment: CDR1 SGHNT and CDR2 YENEEA. CDR3 sequence reads: CASSLIRQGGGYTF. CDR3 DNA sequence: TGTGCCAGCAGCTTGATAAGGCAGGGTGGCGGCTACACCTTC.